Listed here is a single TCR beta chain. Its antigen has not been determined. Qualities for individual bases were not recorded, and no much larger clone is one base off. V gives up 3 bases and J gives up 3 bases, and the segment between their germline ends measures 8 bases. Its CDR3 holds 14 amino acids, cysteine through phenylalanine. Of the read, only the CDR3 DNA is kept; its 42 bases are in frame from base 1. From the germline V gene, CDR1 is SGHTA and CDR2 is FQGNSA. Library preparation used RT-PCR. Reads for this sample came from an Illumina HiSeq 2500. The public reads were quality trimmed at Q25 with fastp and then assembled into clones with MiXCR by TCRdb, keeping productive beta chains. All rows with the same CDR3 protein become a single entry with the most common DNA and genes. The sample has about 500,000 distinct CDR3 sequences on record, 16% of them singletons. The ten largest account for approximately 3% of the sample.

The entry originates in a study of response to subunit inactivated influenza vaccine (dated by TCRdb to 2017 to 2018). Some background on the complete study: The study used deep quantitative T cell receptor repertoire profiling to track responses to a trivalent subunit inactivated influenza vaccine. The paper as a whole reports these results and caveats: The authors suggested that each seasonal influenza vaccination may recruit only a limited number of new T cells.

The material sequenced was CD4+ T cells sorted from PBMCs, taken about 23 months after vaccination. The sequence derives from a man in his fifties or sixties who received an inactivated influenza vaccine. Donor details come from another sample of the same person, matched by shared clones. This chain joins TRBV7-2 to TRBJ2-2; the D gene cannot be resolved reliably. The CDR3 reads CASSFQRDTGELFF. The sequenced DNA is TGTGCCAGCAGCTTCCAACGGGACACCGGGGAGCTGTTTTTT.